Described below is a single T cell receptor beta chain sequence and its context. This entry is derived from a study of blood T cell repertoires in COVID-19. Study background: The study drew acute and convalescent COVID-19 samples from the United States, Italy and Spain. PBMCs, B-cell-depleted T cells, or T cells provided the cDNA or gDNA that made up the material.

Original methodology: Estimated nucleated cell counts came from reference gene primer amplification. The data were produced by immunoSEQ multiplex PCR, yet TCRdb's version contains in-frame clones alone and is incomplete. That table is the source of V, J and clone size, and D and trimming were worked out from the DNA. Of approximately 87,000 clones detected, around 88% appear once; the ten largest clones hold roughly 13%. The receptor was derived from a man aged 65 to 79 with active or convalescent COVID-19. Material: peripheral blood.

CDR3 region: CASSLGQGFYEQYF. CDR3 coding DNA: TGCGCCAGCAGCTTGGGACAGGGTTTCTACGAGCAGTACTTC. This chain uses TRBV5-1 with TRBJ2-7; 7 positions match TRBD1. CDR1 SGHRS and CDR2 YFSETQ come from the germline V gene. The V segment lost 0 bases and the J segment 3 bases; nucleotides outside the gene matches: 3. This CDR3 region has 14 residues.